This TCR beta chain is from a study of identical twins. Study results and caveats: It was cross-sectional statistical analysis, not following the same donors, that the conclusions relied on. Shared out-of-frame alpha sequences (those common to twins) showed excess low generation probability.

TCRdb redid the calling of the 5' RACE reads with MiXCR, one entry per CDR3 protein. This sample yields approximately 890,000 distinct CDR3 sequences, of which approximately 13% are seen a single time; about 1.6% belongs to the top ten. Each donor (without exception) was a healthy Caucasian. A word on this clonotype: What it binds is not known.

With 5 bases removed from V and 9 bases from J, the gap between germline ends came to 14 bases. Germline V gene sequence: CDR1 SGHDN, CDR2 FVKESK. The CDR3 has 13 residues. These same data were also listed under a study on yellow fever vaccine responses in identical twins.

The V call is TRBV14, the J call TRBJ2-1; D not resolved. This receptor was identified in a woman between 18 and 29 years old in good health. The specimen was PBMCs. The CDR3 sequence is CASSASGWSEQFF. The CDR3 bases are TGTGCCAGCAGCGCTTCAGGTTGGAGTGAGCAGTTCTTC. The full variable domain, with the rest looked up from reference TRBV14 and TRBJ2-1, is EAGVTQFPSHSVIEKGQTVTLRCDPISGHDNLYWYRRVMGKEIKFLLHFVKESKQDESGMPNNRFLAERTGGTYSTLKVQPAELEDSGVYFCASSASGWSEQFFGPGTRLTVL.